Presented here are 6 T cell receptor beta chains from one specimen sequenced in a study of OX40 agonist ivuxolimab in advanced cancers. The data were produced by immunoSEQ multiplex PCR, yet TCRdb's version contains in-frame clones alone and is incomplete. The table records 45,000 to 55,000 clones, approximately 88% of them present only once. The sample consisted of CD4+ or CD8+ T cells sorted from blood, taken in a trial of the OX40 agonist ivuxolimab. Receptors originate from an adult with an advanced solid tumor such as melanoma, head and neck, liver or kidney cancer.

The rearrangement uses TRBV20-1 and TRBJ1-2; no reliable D call. The germline V gene has CDR1 DFQATT and CDR2 SNEGSKA (reference sequence). The CDR3 contains 11 residues. Trimming left V 4 bases short and J 4 bases short, with 7 bases between. The CDR3 is CSAKLGYGYTF. For the CDR3, the DNA is TGCAGTGCTAAATTAGGCTATGGCTACACCTTC.

This sequence joins TRBV2 and TRBJ2-7, with D tentatively TRBD1 (5 bases). Trimming cost V 8 bases and J 0 bases, with 14 bases left between them. Germline V gives CDR1 SNHLY, CDR2 FYNNEI. The CDR3 is 14 residues long. The CDR3 region is CASGAGSLSYEQYF. CDR3 sequence (DNA): TGTGCCAGCGGGGCAGGGTCCCTCTCCTACGAGCAGTACTTC.

Worth noting for this clone: This may stem from a read error, because a much larger clone lies one nucleotide away. This chain links TRBV4-2 with TRBJ2-7; TRBD2 is a possible D gene (5 bases). V was cut by 5 bases and J by 0 bases, with 5 bases left in between. CDR1 is LGHNA and CDR2 is YNFKEQ in the germline V gene. This CDR3 region has 12 residues. CDR3 amino acids: CASSGSSYEQYF. In nucleotides, the CDR3 is TGTGCCAGCAGCGGGAGCTCCTACGAGCAGTACTTC.

This clone was seen once. The V call is TRBV7-3, the J call TRBJ2-3, with D possibly matching TRBD2 (6 bases). Germline V lookup: CDR1 SGHTA, CDR2 FQGTGA. The ends were cut back, 3 bases at V and 2 bases at J, with 12 bases in the middle. This CDR3 has 15 residues. The CDR3 is CASSFGGGTTDTQYF. CDR3 DNA: TGTGCCAGCAGCTTCGGCGGCGGGACCACAGATACGCAGTATTTT.

This clone has more than one count but fewer than ten. The chain has TRBV18 and TRBJ2-7; 9 bases fit TRBD2. The CDR3 totals 14 residues. After removal of 3 bases from V and 4 bases from J, the junction contained 4 bases not matched to a gene. Germline values: CDR1 KGHSH, CDR2 LQKENI. The CDR3 coding sequence is TGTGCCAGCTCACCGGGGCGGGGGGGATACGAGCAGTACTTC. This encodes CASSPGRGGYEQYF. The full variable domain, completed using reference TRBV18 and TRBJ2-7, is NAGVMQNPRHLVRRRGQEARLRCSPMKGHSHVYWYRQLPEEGLKFMVYLQKENIIDESGMPKERFSAEFPKEGPSILRIQQVVRGDSAAYFCASSPGRGGYEQYFGPGTRLTVT.

V gene TRBV5-6 combines with J gene TRBJ2-5; no definite D call. The CDR3 runs 16 residues. Per the germline V gene, CDR1 is SGHDT and CDR2 is YYEEEE. V was trimmed by 4 bases and J by 4 bases, leaving 20 bases between them. CDR3 protein: CASSPIPRYSRETQYF. The CDR3 DNA follows: TGTGCCAGCAGCCCAATTCCCCGGTATTCCAGAGAGACCCAGTACTTC.